The 22 T cell receptor beta chains given below trace back to one sample, sequenced in a study of human T cells and chemical hapten exposure. TCRdb re-analysed the RACE reads in MiXCR, keeping a single row per CDR3 protein. The table includes under 400,000 distinct CDR3 sequences, around 5.5% detected once. Time point noted: pre-sensitization, week 0. As for treatment: therapeutic diphenylcyclopropenone sensitization with weekly scalp DPC. The material was whole blood, obtained in connection with sensitization to the hapten diphenylcyclopropenone (DPC). The receptors come from a woman aged 45-65 years with alopecia areata. Some clones in this sample may be carry-over from other donors' samples.

About this clonotype itself: Given a much more abundant clone one base away, this may be a read error. V and J are TRBV7-2 and TRBJ2-1, with D uncertain. Trimming cost V 5 bases and J 6 bases, with 5 bases left between them. The CDR3 totals 11 residues. Germline V lookup: CDR1 SGHTA, CDR2 FQGNSA. CDR3 amino acids: CASSTFNEQFF. The CDR3 bases are TGTGCCAGCAGCACTTTCAATGAGCAGTTCTTC.

For this clonotype: A much larger clone lies one base from this, so it may be a read error. The rearrangement links TRBV6-5 to TRBJ1-5; 9 nucleotides align to TRBD1. The CDR3 totals 14 residues. Germline V CDR1 and CDR2: MNHEY, SVGAGI. CDR3 sequence (DNA): TGTGCCAGCAGCGAAAACAGGGGGCAACAGCTCCAGCATTTT. The encoded protein is CASSENRGQQLQHF.

There are many counts of this clonotype. The rearrangement uses TRBV3-1 and TRBJ1-4; D possibly corresponds to TRBD1 (6 bases). V shed 3 bases and J shed 3 bases, with 8 bases lying between them. CDR3 length: 14 residues. Germline loops: CDR1 LGHDT, CDR2 YNNKEL (reference sequence). The CDR3 DNA sequence: TGTGCCAGCAGCCACAGGGGTCCTAATGAAAAACTGTTTTTT. Protein product: CASSHRGPNEKLFF.

At least ten counts were recorded for this clonotype. The chain combines TRBV6-2 or TRBV6-3 with TRBJ2-1, with TRBD2 matching 10 bases. V lost 8 bases, J lost 5 bases, and 3 bases stayed unmatched. CDR1 and CDR2 (germline): MNHEY, SVGEGT. There are 13 residues in the CDR3. The CDR3 protein is CASLAGVDNEQFF. CDR3 in DNA: TGTGCCAGCCTAGCGGGAGTTGACAATGAGCAGTTCTTC.

A remark on this clonotype: A much bigger clone sits one base away, suggesting this may be a read error. The CDR3 DNA is TGTGCCAGCACCCCCGAAGGGGCTACAAAGGAGCAGTTCTTC. Amino acid sequence: CASTPEGATKEQFF. This chain links TRBV25-1 with TRBJ2-1; possible D gene TRBD1, 5 bases. The V gene's germline CDR1 is MGHDK and CDR2 SYGVNS. Trimming took 7 bases from V and 10 from J, leaving 20 bases between them. CDR3 length: 14 residues.

This clonotype occurred many times. The J gene is TRBJ1-5, the V gene TRBV6-2 or TRBV6-3, with D unclear. CDR1 MNHEY and CDR2 SVGEGT come from the germline V gene. With 9 bases removed from V and 6 bases from J, the gap between germline ends came to 18 bases. The length of the CDR3 is 14 residues. In nucleotides, the CDR3 is TGTGCCAGTACCCACCCCGGTTCGGGTCAGCCCCAGCATTTT. This encodes CASTHPGSGQPQHF.

This clonotype showed up many times. The chain couples TRBV12-3 or TRBV12-4 to TRBJ2-7, with a weak D call TRBD1 (5 bases). The germline V and J ends were trimmed by 6 bases and 5 bases, with 11 bases remaining between them. This CDR3 is built from 12 residues. CDR3 protein: CASSPWGHEQYF. In DNA form, the CDR3 reads TGTGCCAGCAGCCCCTGGGGCCACGAGCAGTACTTC.

This clonotype was seen repeatedly, ten times or more. The chain uses TRBV28 and TRBJ1-5; TRBD1 is a possible D gene (5 bases). The V gene lost 8 bases and the J gene lost 4 bases, with 15 bases spanning the gap. From germline, CDR1 is MDHEN and CDR2 SYDVKM. This CDR3 has 14 residues. CDR3 bases: TGTGCCAGCCGGGATGCAGGGCGGAATCAGCCCCAGCATTTT. Translation gives CASRDAGRNQPQHF.

This clonotype showed up just a few times. The chain uses TRBV7-2 and TRBJ2-1; 9 nucleotides align to TRBD1. J lost 5 bases, V lost 5 bases, and 16 bases had no gene match. CDR3 length equals 18 residues. Germline CDR1 is SGHTA and CDR2 is FQGNSA. In DNA, the CDR3 is TGTGCCAGCAGCCCCAGATGGACAGGGGTAGGATATCACAATGAGCAGTTCTTC. It encodes CASSPRWTGVGYHNEQFF.

This clonotype showed up just a few times. V is TRBV3-1 and J is TRBJ1-3; a weak D match, TRBD1 (5 bases). This CDR3 is 17 amino acids long. V shed 1 base and J shed 4 bases, with 17 bases lying between them. Germline loops: CDR1 LGHDT, CDR2 YNNKEL (reference sequence). The CDR3 spells CASSQAPSTVRGNTIYF. The CDR3 coding sequence is TGTGCCAGCAGCCAAGCACCCTCGACAGTGAGAGGAAACACCATATATTTT.

At least ten counts were recorded for this clonotype. The genes are TRBV3-1 and TRBJ2-3, with unresolved D. The CDR3 contains 15 residues. Trimming removed 3 bases from V and 0 bases from J, with 10 bases in between. Germline V gene sequence: CDR1 LGHDT, CDR2 YNNKEL (reference sequence). The CDR3 DNA sequence: TGTGCCAGCAGCCAGCAGCATATTAGCACAGATACGCAGTATTTT. It specifies CASSQQHISTDTQYF.

This clonotype occurred a few times. V usage is TRBV7-2 and J usage is TRBJ2-3; D unclear. The V gene lost 2 bases and the J gene lost 7 bases, with 10 bases spanning the gap. Germline loops: CDR1 SGHTA, CDR2 FQGNSA. There are 13 residues in the CDR3. CDR3 bases: TGTGCCAGCAGCTTAAGTGGGGTAAATACGCAGTATTTT. Encoded protein: CASSLSGVNTQYF.

The sample holds many counts of this clonotype. The gene calls are TRBV3-1 and TRBJ1-3; D is uncertain. The CDR3 has 15 residues. CDR1 LGHDT and CDR2 YNNKEL come from the germline V gene (reference sequence). V lost 0 bases, J lost 2 bases, and 8 bases lay in between. CDR3 nucleotides: TGTGCCAGCAGCCAAGATCTAACGCCTGGAAACACCATATATTTT. Amino acid sequence: CASSQDLTPGNTIYF.

This clonotype was detected only a few times. This chain links TRBV28 with TRBJ2-7, with D perhaps being TRBD1 or TRBD2 (5 bases each). Per germline, CDR1 MDHEN and CDR2 SYDVKM. The CDR3 covers 16 residues. The V end lost 6 bases, the J end lost 4 bases, and 22 bases lay between the germline ends. The CDR3 region is CASRSPRDQRPYEQYF. DNA for the CDR3: TGTGCCAGCAGGAGCCCCCGGGACCAGAGACCGTACGAGCAGTACTTC.

This clonotype was counted only a few times. The genes are TRBV12-3 or TRBV12-4 and TRBJ1-1, with D perhaps TRBD1 (5 bases). This CDR3 has 16 amino acids. Trimming left V 7 bases short and J 3 bases short, with 21 bases between. The CDR3, as DNA: TGTGCCAGCAAGTCTCTCTTCCGGGACGGAGACACTGAAGCTTTCTTT. Protein sequence: CASKSLFRDGDTEAFF.

This clonotype occurred many times. The J gene is TRBJ1-1, the V gene TRBV6-6; 8 nucleotides match TRBD1. Germline trimming cut 6 bases from V and 5 bases from J; bases unmatched to any gene: 5. The length of the CDR3 is 13 residues. The germline V gene encodes CDR1 MNHNY and CDR2 SVGAGI (reference sequence). The CDR3 DNA follows: TGTGCCAGCAGCACAGGGGGAGGGACTGAAGCTTTCTTT. It codes for CASSTGGGTEAFF.

CDR3 sequence reads: CSARRDLAGGPFTDTQYF. In nucleotides, the CDR3 is TGCAGTGCTAGGCGGGATCTAGCGGGAGGACCTTTCACAGATACGCAGTATTTT. J is TRBJ2-3 and V is TRBV20-1, with 11 bases fitting TRBD2. There are 18 residues in the CDR3. With 3 bases clipped from V and 2 bases from J, the junction kept 13 bases outside the gene matches. CDR1 DFQATT and CDR2 SNEGSKA come from the germline V gene (reference sequence).

This clonotype was picked up many times. The V call is TRBV7-6, the J call TRBJ2-7, with a possible D match to TRBD2 (6 bases). CDR1 SGHVS and CDR2 FNYEAQ come from the germline V gene. CDR3 size: 13 residues. V was trimmed by 5 bases and J by 3 bases, leaving 11 bases between them. CDR3: CASSLGGNYEQYF. In nucleotides, the CDR3 is TGTGCCAGCAGCCTAGGAGGGAACTACGAGCAGTACTTC.

This clonotype has more than one count but fewer than ten. Germline and junction disagree at one end, which may indicate a read error. J is TRBJ2-7 and V is TRBV20-1; 9 bases agree with TRBD2. CDR1 and CDR2 (germline): DFQATT, SNEGSKA (reference sequence). The CDR3 is 13 residues long. CDR3 loop: CSARLRTSAIRTF. The CDR3 DNA follows: TGCAGTGCTAGATTGCGGACTAGCGCGATCCGTACCTTC.

This clonotype was detected only a few times. J is TRBJ2-1 and V is TRBV18; D remains ambiguous. Trimming took 2 bases from V and 10 from J, leaving 6 bases between them. CDR1 KGHSH and CDR2 LQKENI come from the germline V gene. CDR3 size: 11 residues. The CDR3, as DNA: TGTGCCAGCTCACCAGATTGGGAGCAGTTCTTC. Its protein product is CASSPDWEQFF.

This clonotype has a handful of counts. The J gene is TRBJ1-2, the V gene TRBV5-5, with D possibly being TRBD1 (5 bases). The germline V gene encodes CDR1 SGHKS and CDR2 YYEKEE (reference sequence). There are 15 residues in the CDR3. V was trimmed by 0 bases and J by 8 bases, leaving 17 bases between them. DNA for the CDR3: TGTGCCAGCAGCTTGGAGCAGGGTAGGATCGGCGGCTACACCTTC. Encoded protein: CASSLEQGRIGGYTF.

This clonotype was counted ten times or more. The genes are TRBV27 and TRBJ2-7, with 7 bases that match TRBD1. In germline, CDR1 is MNHEY, CDR2 SMNVEV (reference sequence). The CDR3 runs 13 residues. V dropped 6 bases and J dropped 2; count of bases not matched to a gene: 4. The CDR3 region is CASSLGTAYEQYF. In nucleotides, the CDR3 is TGTGCCAGCAGCCTAGGGACAGCCTACGAGCAGTACTTC.